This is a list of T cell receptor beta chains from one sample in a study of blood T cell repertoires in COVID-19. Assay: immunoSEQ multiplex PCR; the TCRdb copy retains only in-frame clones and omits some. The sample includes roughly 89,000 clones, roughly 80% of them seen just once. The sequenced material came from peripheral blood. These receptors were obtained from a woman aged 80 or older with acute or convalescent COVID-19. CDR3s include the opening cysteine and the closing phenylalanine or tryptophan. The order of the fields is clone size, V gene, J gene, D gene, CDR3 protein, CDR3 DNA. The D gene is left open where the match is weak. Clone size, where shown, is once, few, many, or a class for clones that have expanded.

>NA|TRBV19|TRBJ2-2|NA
CASSTRQGLKTGELFF
TGTGCCAGTAGTACCAGGCAGGGGTTGAAGACCGGGGAGCTGTTTTTT
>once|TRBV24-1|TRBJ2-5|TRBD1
CATSDPGQGDETQYF
TGTGCCACCAGTGACCCGGGACAGGGGGATGAGACCCAGTACTTC
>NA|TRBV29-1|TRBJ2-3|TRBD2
CSVDTGGYTDTQYF
TGCAGCGTTGATACGGGGGGGTACACAGATACGCAGTATTTT
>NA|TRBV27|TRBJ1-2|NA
CASSFSRQALGGGYTF
TGTGCCAGCAGTTTCTCCCGACAGGCTCTAGGGGGTGGCTACACCTTC
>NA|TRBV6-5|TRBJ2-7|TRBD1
CASSYRDRGLYEQYF
TGTGCCAGCAGTTACAGGGACAGGGGGCTCTACGAGCAGTACTTC
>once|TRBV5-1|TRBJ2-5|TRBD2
CASSGILAGGPQYF
TGCGCCAGCAGCGGAATTCTAGCGGGGGGGCCCCAGTACTTC
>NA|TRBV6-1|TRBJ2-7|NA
CASSERDTGQYF
TGTGCCAGCAGTGAACGGGACACTGGGCAGTACTTC
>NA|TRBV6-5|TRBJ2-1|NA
CASSLDGVPNEQFF
TGTGCCAGCAGTCTCGACGGAGTCCCCAATGAGCAGTTCTTC
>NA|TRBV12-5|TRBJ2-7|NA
CASGLVSQGTYEQYF
TGTGCTAGTGGTTTAGTGTCCCAGGGGACCTACGAGCAGTACTTC
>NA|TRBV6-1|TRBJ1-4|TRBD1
CASSEGGQGGWGNEKLFF
TGTGCCAGCAGTGAAGGTGGACAGGGGGGATGGGGTAATGAAAAACTGTTTTTT
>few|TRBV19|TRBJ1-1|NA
CASRYTSGSTEAFF
TGTGCCAGTCGATACACCTCGGGGAGCACTGAAGCTTTCTTT
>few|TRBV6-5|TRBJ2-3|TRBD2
CASTGGHPTDTQYF
TGTGCCAGCACGGGGGGGCACCCCACAGATACGCAGTATTTT
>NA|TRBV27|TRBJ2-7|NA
CASSLSPVSYEQYF
TGTGCCAGCAGTTTATCGCCAGTCTCCTACGAGCAGTACTTC
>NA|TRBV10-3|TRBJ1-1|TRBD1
CAISPGGGKVEAFF
TGTGCCATCAGTCCAGGGGGCGGTAAGGTTGAAGCTTTCTTT
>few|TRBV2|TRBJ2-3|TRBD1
CASTKEGAPGDTQYF
TGTGCCAGCACGAAAGAGGGGGCCCCCGGGGATACGCAGTATTTT
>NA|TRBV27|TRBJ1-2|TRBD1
CASSLSGQGGGYTF
TGTGCCAGCAGTTTATCGGGACAGGGCGGTGGCTACACCTTC
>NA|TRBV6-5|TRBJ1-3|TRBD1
CASRTDRGVGNTIYF
TGTGCCAGCAGAACGGACAGGGGGGTTGGAAACACCATATATTTT
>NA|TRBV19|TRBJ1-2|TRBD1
CASSIRTGTTYGYTF
TGTGCCAGTAGTATCCGGACAGGGACCACCTATGGCTACACCTTC
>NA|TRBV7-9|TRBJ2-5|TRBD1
CASTGTAQETQYF
TGTGCCAGCACCGGGACAGCGCAAGAGACCCAGTACTTC
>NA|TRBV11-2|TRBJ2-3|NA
CASSLVRRGTDTQYF
TGTGCCAGCAGCTTAGTTCGCCGGGGCACAGATACGCAGTATTTT
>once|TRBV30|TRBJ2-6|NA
CAWSGTAGANVLTF
TGTGCCTGGAGTGGGACAGCTGGGGCCAACGTCCTGACTTTC
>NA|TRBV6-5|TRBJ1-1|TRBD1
CASSLGQGGGTEAFF
TGTGCCAGCAGCCTGGGACAGGGAGGCGGCACTGAAGCTTTCTTT
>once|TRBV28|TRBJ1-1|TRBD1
CASSPTGALMNTEAFF
TGTGCCAGCAGCCCGACAGGGGCCCTAATGAACACTGAAGCTTTCTTT
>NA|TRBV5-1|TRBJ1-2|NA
CASNPAGAGGYTF
TGCGCCAGCAACCCGGCAGGGGCAGGTGGCTACACCTTC
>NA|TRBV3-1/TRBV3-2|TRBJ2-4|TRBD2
CASSVRTSGGPLAKNIQYF
TGTGCCAGCAGCGTCCGGACTAGCGGGGGGCCCTTAGCCAAAAACATTCAGTACTTC
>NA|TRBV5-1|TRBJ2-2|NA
CASSVRGTGELFF
TGCGCCAGCAGCGTCCGGGGAACCGGGGAGCTGTTTTTT
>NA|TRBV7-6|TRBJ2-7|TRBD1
CASSLAPGTGVDEQYF
TGTGCCAGCAGCTTAGCCCCCGGGACAGGGGTCGACGAGCAGTACTTC
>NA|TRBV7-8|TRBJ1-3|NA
CASSLWSGQSSGNTIYF
TGTGCCAGCAGCTTATGGTCCGGACAGAGCTCTGGAAACACCATATATTTT
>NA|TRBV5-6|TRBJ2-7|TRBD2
CASILLAATPHEQYF
TGTGCCAGCATCCTACTAGCGGCGACCCCTCACGAGCAGTACTTC
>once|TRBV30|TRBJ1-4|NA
CACTGLGEKLFF
TGTGCCTGTACAGGGTTAGGTGAAAAACTGTTTTTT
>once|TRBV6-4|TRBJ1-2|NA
CASSDTPRRGYTF
TGTGCCAGCAGTGACACGCCACGGAGGGGCTACACCTTC
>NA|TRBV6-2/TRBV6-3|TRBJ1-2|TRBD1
CASSSASGQGRGYTF
TGTGCCAGCAGTTCGGCCTCGGGACAGGGCCGTGGCTACACCTTC
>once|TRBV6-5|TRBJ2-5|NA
CASSYSGGEETQYF
TGTGCCAGCAGTTACTCGGGCGGGGAAGAGACCCAGTACTTC
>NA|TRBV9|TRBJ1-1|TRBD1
CASSAGVRGPGTEAFF
TGTGCCAGCAGCGCCGGTGTCAGGGGGCCGGGAACTGAAGCTTTCTTT
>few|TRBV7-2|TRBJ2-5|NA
CASSVVGGSTQYF
TGTGCCAGCAGCGTAGTGGGGGGATCGACCCAGTACTTC
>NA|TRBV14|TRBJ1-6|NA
CASSHPRGNSPLHF
TGTGCCAGCAGCCATCCTCGGGGTAATTCACCCCTCCACTTT
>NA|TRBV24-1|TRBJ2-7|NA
CATSDLRGNRDKNHEQYF
TGTGCCACCAGTGATTTGCGGGGAAACCGGGACAAGAACCACGAGCAGTACTTC
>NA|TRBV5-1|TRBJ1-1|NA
CASSLNKIGVMGSTEAFF
TGCGCCAGCAGCTTGAATAAGATAGGGGTAATGGGAAGCACTGAAGCTTTCTTT
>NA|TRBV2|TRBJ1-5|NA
CASTGGNQPQHF
TGTGCCAGCACCGGGGGGAATCAGCCCCAGCATTTT
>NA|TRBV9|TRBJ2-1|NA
CASSVVQGNEQFF
TGTGCCAGCAGCGTAGTCCAGGGGAATGAGCAGTTCTTC
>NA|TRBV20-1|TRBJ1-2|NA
CSASEPRGIGYTF
TGCAGTGCTAGTGAACCGAGGGGGATTGGCTACACCTTC
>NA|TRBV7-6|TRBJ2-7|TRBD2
CASSSRGAGTYEQYF
TGTGCCAGCAGTTCGCGGGGGGCTGGGACCTACGAGCAGTACTTC
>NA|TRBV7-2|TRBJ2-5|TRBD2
CASTPAGSGVLGETQYF
TGTGCCAGCACCCCGGCGGGTAGCGGGGTACTTGGTGAGACCCAGTACTTC